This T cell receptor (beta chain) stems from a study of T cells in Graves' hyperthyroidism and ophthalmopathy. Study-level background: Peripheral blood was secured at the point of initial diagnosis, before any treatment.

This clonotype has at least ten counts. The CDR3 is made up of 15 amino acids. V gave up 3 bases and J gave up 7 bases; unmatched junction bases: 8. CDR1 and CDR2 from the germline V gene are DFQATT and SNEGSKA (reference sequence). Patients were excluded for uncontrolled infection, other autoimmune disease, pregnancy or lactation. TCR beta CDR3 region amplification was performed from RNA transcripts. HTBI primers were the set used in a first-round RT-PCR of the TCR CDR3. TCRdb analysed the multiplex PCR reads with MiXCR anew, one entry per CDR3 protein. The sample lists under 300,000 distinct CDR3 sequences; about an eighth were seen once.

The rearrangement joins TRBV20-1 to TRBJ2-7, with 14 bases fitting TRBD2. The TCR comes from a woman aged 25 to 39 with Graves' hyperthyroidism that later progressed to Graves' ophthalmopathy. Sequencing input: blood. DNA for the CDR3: TGCAGTGCTAGTGCTCGACTAGCGGGAGGGGGGGAGCAGTACTTC. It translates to CSASARLAGGGEQYF.